Listed here are 30 T cell receptor beta chains from one sample, sequenced in a study of regulatory T cells in long-lasting Graves disease. Time point in this sample: newly diagnosed GD, antithyroid drugs for less than 3 months. TCR sequences were obtained from RNA taken from PBMCs. In building TCR beta libraries, iRepertoire HTBI primers were used together with Arm-PCR of CDR3 regions. In TCRdb, the multiplex PCR reads were re-called with MiXCR into one record per CDR3 protein. The table lists more than 300,000 distinct CDR3 sequences, 12% of them singletons, with approximately 19% in the top ten. These same data were also listed under a study on T cells in Graves' hyperthyroidism and ophthalmopathy.

The material sequenced was peripheral blood mononuclear cells (PBMCs), taken at new diagnosis, from a patient treated with antithyroid drugs. Receptor source: a woman younger than 35 with Graves disease.

This clonotype was observed a few times. The rearrangement uses TRBV27 and TRBJ2-7; D unclear. Germline-derived CDR1 and CDR2 are MNHEY and SMNVEV (reference sequence). V was pared by 5 bases and J by 5 bases, with 16 bases between. The CDR3 runs 14 residues. The CDR3: CASSLNLPTDEQYF. CDR3 sequence (DNA): TGTGCCAGCAGTCTAAACCTGCCCACGGACGAGCAGTACTTC.

This clonotype was counted only a few times. The chain carries TRBV29-1 and TRBJ1-2; D call uncertain. Trimming pared 0 bases from V and 6 bases from J, leaving 17 bases between. The CDR3 spans 15 residues. Germline V lookup: CDR1 SQVTM, CDR2 ANQGSEA. The CDR3 sequence is CSVEDPHGSFDGYTF. CDR3 bases: TGCAGCGTTGAAGATCCCCACGGCTCATTCGATGGCTACACCTTC.

This clonotype has a count of ten or more. The rearrangement uses TRBV25-1 and TRBJ1-1; D not resolved. CDR1 is MGHDK and CDR2 is SYGVNS in the germline V gene. Trimming left V 1 base short and J 2 bases short, with 20 bases between. CDR3 size: 18 residues. The DNA of the CDR3 is TGTGCCAGCAGTGAATTGAAAGAGATTAACCACCCCAACACTGAAGCTTTCTTT. Amino acid sequence: CASSELKEINHPNTEAFF.

This clonotype was found many times. This chain uses TRBV12-5 with TRBJ1-1; D is unresolved. In germline, CDR1 is LGHNT, CDR2 FRNRAP. The V end lost 0 bases, the J end lost 1 base, and 0 bases lay between the germline ends. This CDR3 comprises 12 residues. CDR3 in amino acids: CASGLVNTEAFF. CDR3 in DNA: TGTGCTAGTGGTTTGGTGAACACTGAAGCTTTCTTT.

This clonotype was seen a few times. The rearrangement links TRBV4-1 to TRBJ1-5, with D tentatively TRBD1 (5 bases). V was clipped by 4 bases and J by 5 bases, with 9 bases between them. In germline, CDR1 is MGHRA, CDR2 YSYEKL. The CDR3 contains 13 residues. The CDR3 is CASSPRGHQPQHF. CDR3 bases: TGCGCCAGCAGCCCGAGGGGTCATCAGCCCCAGCATTTT.

There are many counts of this clonotype. The chain carries TRBV12-3 or TRBV12-4 and TRBJ2-1, with D perhaps TRBD2 (7 bases). V dropped 6 bases and J dropped 8 bases, with 17 bases sitting between them. The CDR3 consists of 14 residues. The CDR3: CASRLGGGAHEQFF. CDR3 in DNA: TGTGCCAGCAGGTTGGGGGGGGGGGCCCATGAGCAGTTCTTC.

The chain uses TRBV6-1 and TRBJ2-3, with D perhaps matching TRBD1 or TRBD2 (5 bases each). The CDR3 loop spans 13 amino acids. CDR1 is MNHNS, CDR2 SASEGT, per germline. V was pared by 3 bases and J by 4 bases, with 8 bases between. The CDR3 nucleotides read TGTGCCAGCAGTGACGGGACCGCAGATACGCAGTATTTT. This sequence encodes CASSDGTADTQYF.

This clonotype has ten or more counts. J is TRBJ1-1 and V is TRBV10-3; TRBD1 aligns across 7 bases. CDR1 is ENHRY, CDR2 SYGVKD, per germline. The junction had 6 bases not matched to a gene; V was cut back by 9 bases and J by 5 bases. The CDR3 runs 12 residues. In DNA form, the CDR3 reads TGTGCCATTACGACAGGGAGGACTGAAGCTTTCTTT. It specifies CAITTGRTEAFF.

This clonotype was detected ten times or more. The chain is built from TRBV20-1 and TRBJ1-4; no definite D call. The CDR3 runs to 15 residues. CDR1 is DFQATT, CDR2 SNEGSKA, per germline (reference sequence). Trimming removed 3 bases from V and 6 bases from J, with 17 bases in between. The CDR3 here is CSARAASSAHEKLFF. As DNA, the CDR3 is TGCAGTGCTAGGGCCGCGTCATCCGCCCATGAAAAACTGTTTTTT.

The chain couples TRBV29-1 to TRBJ1-1; no reliable D call. Between the trimmed V and J ends, which lost 7 bases and 3 bases, there was a span of 12 bases. The V gene's germline CDR1 is SQVTM and CDR2 ANQGSEA. The CDR3 length is 12 residues. The CDR3 region is CSGWRRDTEAFF. The DNA for the CDR3 is TGCAGCGGATGGAGAAGAGACACTGAAGCTTTCTTT.

The V and J genes are TRBV10-3 and TRBJ2-1, with TRBD2 matching 14 bases. Looked up from germline, CDR1 is ENHRY and CDR2 is SYGVKD. This CDR3 spans 13 amino acids. The ends lost 11 bases at V and 6 bases at J; junction bases unmatched: 3. The CDR3 sequence is CASGTSGSNEQFF. Written as DNA, the CDR3 is TGTGCCTCCGGGACTAGCGGGAGCAATGAGCAGTTCTTC.

As DNA, the CDR3 is TGCGCCAGCAGCCAAGATGTGTCAGGGTCTACCGGGGAGCTGTTTTTT. It yields the protein CASSQDVSGSTGELFF. V is TRBV4-3 and J is TRBJ2-2; a weak D match, TRBD1 (5 bases). This CDR3 spans 16 amino acids. V lost 0 bases and J 5 bases, leaving 13 bases between the germline ends. Germline V gene data show CDR1 as LGHNA and CDR2 as YSLEER.

This clonotype has at least ten counts. V and J are TRBV27 and TRBJ1-5, with 8 bases lining up with TRBD1. The CDR3 consists of 18 residues. CDR1 is MNHEY, CDR2 SMNVEV, per germline (reference sequence). Trimming at V came to 8 bases and at J to 0 bases, leaving 15 bases not matched to a gene. As DNA, the CDR3 is TGTGCCAGCCGACACTCGACAGGGGACGATTATAGCAATCAGCCCCAGCATTTT. Its translation: CASRHSTGDDYSNQPQHF.

This clonotype was detected many times. The J gene is TRBJ2-7, the V gene TRBV5-8, with TRBD1 identical over 7 bases. Per germline, CDR1 SGHTS and CDR2 YDEGEE. CDR3 size: 13 residues. With 2 bases clipped from V and 4 bases from J, the junction kept 3 bases outside the gene matches. CDR3 protein: CASSFRGSYEQYV. As DNA, the CDR3 is TGTGCCAGCAGCTTCAGGGGGTCTTACGAGCAGTACGTC.

This clonotype was observed at least ten times. The rearrangement joins TRBV20-1 to TRBJ2-4, with 14 bases identical to TRBD2. V lost 3 bases to trimming and J lost 3 bases; unmatched junction nucleotides: 16. Per the germline V gene, CDR1 is DFQATT and CDR2 is SNEGSKA (reference sequence). The CDR3 is 20 residues long. Written as DNA, the CDR3 is TGCAGTGCTAGGGATGCTCTGGGACTAGCGGGAGATGGGGGCAAAAACATTCAGTACTTC. It specifies CSARDALGLAGDGGKNIQYF.

Ten or more counts support this clonotype. The genes are TRBV30 and TRBJ1-4; 7 bases match TRBD1. CDR1 and CDR2 from the germline V gene are GTSNPN and SVGIG (reference sequence). Germline trimming cut 4 bases from V and 5 bases from J; bases unmatched to any gene: 4. The length of the CDR3 is 13 residues. The CDR3 spells CAWNEQGNEKLFF. Here the CDR3 DNA reads TGTGCCTGGAATGAACAGGGGAATGAAAAACTGTTTTTT.

The table lists this clonotype with many counts. The DNA of the CDR3 is TGTGCCAGCAGTTTTCTGGGACTAGACCTCCAAGAGACCCAGTACTTC. Encoded protein: CASSFLGLDLQETQYF. This chain connects TRBV6-2 or TRBV6-3 to TRBJ2-5; TRBD2 matches at 8 bases. Germline V gene lookup returns CDR1 MNHEY and CDR2 SVGEGT. J gave up 1 base and V 4 bases, and 8 bases lay outside the gene matches. The CDR3 runs to 16 residues.

This clonotype showed up many times. The chain combines TRBV5-4 with TRBJ2-5; D tentatively fits TRBD1 or TRBD2 (6 bases each). V was trimmed by 4 bases and J by 2 bases, leaving 12 bases between them. CDR3 length: 14 amino acids. CDR1 is SGHNT, CDR2 YYREEE, per germline (reference sequence). The CDR3 DNA reads as TGTGCCAGCAGCCGGGGGCTCGGACAAGAGACCCAGTACTTC. It codes for CASSRGLGQETQYF. Filled out from reference TRBV5-4 and TRBJ2-5, the complete variable domain reads ETGVTQSPTHLIKTRGQQVTLRCSSQSGHNTVSWYQQALGQGPQFIFQYYREEENGRGNFPPRFSGLQFPNYSSELNVNALELDDSALYLCASSRGLGQETQYFGPGTRLLVL.

This clonotype was found many times. This rearrangement joins TRBV6-2 or TRBV6-3 to TRBJ2-7; the match to TRBD2 covers 11 bases. This CDR3 contains 16 residues. Per the germline V gene, CDR1 is MNHEY and CDR2 is SVGEGT. Trimming cost V 8 bases and J 4 bases; bases outside gene matches: 13. The CDR3 nucleotides are TGTGCCAGCTCCGACCCCGGGACTAGCGGTTCATACGAGCAGTACGTC. Protein sequence: CASSDPGTSGSYEQYV.

A few counts support this clonotype. At one boundary the junction diverges from the germline segment, which might be a read error. V usage is TRBV20-1 and J usage is TRBJ2-1; the match to TRBD2 covers 7 bases. The CDR3 contains 13 residues. Germline V gene sequence: CDR1 DFQATT, CDR2 SNEGSKA (reference sequence). The CDR3 region is CSALRDYYNGQFF. Written as DNA, the CDR3 is TGCAGTGCCCTCCGGGACTACTACAATGGGCAGTTCTTC.

This clonotype showed up many times. V is TRBV6-2 or TRBV6-3 and J is TRBJ2-7; TRBD2 might be the D (5 bases). CDR1 is MNHEY and CDR2 is SVGEGT in the germline V gene. V dropped 0 bases and J dropped 0 bases, with 15 bases sitting between them. The CDR3 loop spans 17 amino acids. The CDR3 loop is CASSYSPSGGLSYEQYF. DNA of the CDR3: TGTGCCAGCAGTTACTCGCCATCCGGAGGTCTCTCCTACGAGCAGTACTTC.

This clonotype was seen only a few times. This sequence joins TRBV28 and TRBJ2-1, with 9 bases identical to TRBD2. The CDR3 loop spans 15 amino acids. CDR1 is MDHEN, CDR2 SYDVKM, per germline. Trimming at V came to 6 bases and at J to 14 bases, leaving 17 bases not matched to a gene. CDR3: CASSGWGESRGGKFF. The CDR3 coding sequence is TGTGCCAGCAGCGGGTGGGGGGAGTCGCGGGGGGGAAAGTTCTTC.

As to this clonotype: This may arise from a read error, as a much more abundant clone is one base away. The chain carries TRBV25-1 and TRBJ1-4; D remains ambiguous. The CDR3 sequence is 15 residues long. Between the trimmed V and J ends, which lost 3 bases and 0 bases, there was a span of 8 bases. CDR1 is MGHDK, CDR2 SYGVNS, per germline. The CDR3 DNA sequence: TGTGCCAGCAGTGACACCGCTGCAACTAATGAAAAACTGTTTTTT. This encodes CASSDTAATNEKLFF.

Notes on this clonotype: It may be a read error: a sequence one base away is much more abundant. This sequence joins TRBV11-2 and TRBJ2-7, with no clear D. Germline CDR1 and CDR2: SGHAT and FQNNGV. V lost 0 bases, J lost 1 base, and 7 bases lay in between. CDR3 length equals 14 residues. The CDR3 reads CASSLDAGSYEQYF. In DNA form, the CDR3 reads TGTGCCAGCAGCTTAGATGCCGGTTCCTACGAGCAGTACTTC.

This sequence joins TRBV20-1 and TRBJ1-2, with TRBD1 matching over 10 bases. Trimming cost V 5 bases and J 8 bases; bases outside gene matches: 5. The length of the CDR3 is 12 residues. Germline V gene data show CDR1 as DFQATT and CDR2 as SNEGSKA (reference sequence). This chain's CDR3 is CSAGTGDWGYTF. CDR3 DNA: TGCAGTGCTGGGACAGGGGATTGGGGCTACACCTTC.

In DNA, the CDR3 is TGTGCCAGCAGCTTCTTCCGCCTCTCTGGAAACACCATATATTTT. Protein: CASSFFRLSGNTIYF. The J gene is TRBJ1-3, the V gene TRBV13, with D hard to call. The V and J ends lost 3 bases and 0 bases respectively, with 9 bases between them. The CDR3 length is 15 residues. Per germline, CDR1 PRHDT and CDR2 FYEKMQ (reference sequence).

This sequence joins TRBV6-2 or TRBV6-3 and TRBJ2-1; a weak D match, TRBD2 (6 bases). This CDR3 is built from 16 residues. Germline-derived CDR1 and CDR2 are MNHEY and SVGEGT. Trimming shortened V by 6 bases and J by 7 bases, and 22 bases separated the two germline ends. The CDR3 loop is CASRSAGMQEWNEQFF. The DNA of the CDR3 is TGTGCCAGCAGATCTGCGGGGATGCAGGAATGGAATGAGCAGTTCTTC.

This clonotype was found a few times. The V gene is TRBV5-1, the J gene TRBJ1-3; 7 bases map to TRBD1. V trimming: 4 bases; J trimming: 3 bases; junction bases outside the gene matches: 7. The germline V gene encodes CDR1 SGHRS and CDR2 YFSETQ. The CDR3 runs to 15 residues. This CDR3 is CASSPLQGFGNTIYF. CDR3 sequence (DNA): TGCGCCAGCAGCCCCCTACAGGGGTTTGGAAACACCATATATTTT.

This clonotype was detected ten times or more. Here the CDR3 reads CASSFSGDTEAFF. The CDR3 DNA sequence: TGTGCCAGCAGCTTCTCGGGGGACACTGAAGCTTTCTTT. The J gene is TRBJ1-1, the V gene TRBV7-3, with D possibly being TRBD1 (5 bases). Germline assignment: CDR1 SGHTA and CDR2 FQGTGA. This CDR3 spans 13 amino acids. Trimming took 3 bases from V and 3 from J, leaving 8 bases between them.

This clonotype was counted ten times or more. The chain couples TRBV28 to TRBJ2-6, with D perhaps matching TRBD1 (5 bases). The V end lost 6 bases, the J end lost 1 base, and 7 bases lay between the germline ends. Germline V gives CDR1 MDHEN, CDR2 SYDVKM. The CDR3 loop spans 14 amino acids. The CDR3 loop reads CASRQGSGANVLTF. CDR3 sequence (DNA): TGTGCCAGCAGGCAGGGTTCTGGGGCCAACGTCCTGACTTTC.